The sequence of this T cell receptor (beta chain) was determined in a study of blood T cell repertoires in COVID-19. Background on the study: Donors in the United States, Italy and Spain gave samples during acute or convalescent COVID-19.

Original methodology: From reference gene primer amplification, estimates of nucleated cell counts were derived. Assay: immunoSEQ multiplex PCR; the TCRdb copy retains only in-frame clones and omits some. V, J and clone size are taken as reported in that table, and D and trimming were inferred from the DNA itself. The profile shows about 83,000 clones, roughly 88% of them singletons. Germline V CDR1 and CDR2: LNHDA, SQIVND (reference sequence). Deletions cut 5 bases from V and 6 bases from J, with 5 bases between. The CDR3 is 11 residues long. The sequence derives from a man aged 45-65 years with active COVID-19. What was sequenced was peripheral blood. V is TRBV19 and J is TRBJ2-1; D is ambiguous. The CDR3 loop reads CASSSRNEQFF. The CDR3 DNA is TGTGCCAGTAGTTCCCGCAATGAGCAGTTCTTC.